A single sample gave rise to the 11 T cell receptor beta chains below, sequenced in a study of tumor-infiltrating lymphocytes in primary liver carcinoma. Reverse transcription of approximately 0.55 ug total RNA with a constant-region primer produced TCR beta cDNA. Amplification in three nested multiplex PCR rounds with slightly modified ARM-PCR gave rise to TCR beta libraries. The first two PCR rounds, around 10 cycles each, used TRBV1-TRBV30 forward primers and a C-beta reverse primer. TCRdb passed the multiplex PCR reads through MiXCR, listing each CDR3 protein once. The sample yields 300,000 to 400,000 distinct CDR3 sequences, about 60% seen once. Germline DNA was extracted alongside blood RNA, which was obtained from unsorted whole blood. Sequences were obtained from peripheral blood. The receptors were gathered from a man in his forties with primary liver carcinoma and hepatitis B virus infection.

Regarding this clonotype: Mismatch with germline at one junction end may stem from a read error. The chain combines TRBV4-2 with TRBJ2-5; 8 nucleotides align to TRBD2. The CDR3 loop spans 15 amino acids. Germline-derived CDR1 and CDR2 are LGHNA and YNFKEQ. The CDR3 loop reads CASSQSSLAEETRYF. Here the CDR3 DNA reads TGTGCCAGCAGCCAGAGTTCACTAGCGGAAGAGACCCGGTACTTC.

The CDR3 DNA follows: TGTGCCTGTAGTCATCAGGGTAAACAGTTCTTC. Protein: CACSHQGKQFF. V usage is TRBV30 and J usage is TRBJ2-1, with a tentative D call TRBD1 (5 bases). The CDR3 is 11 residues long. Trimming stripped 6 bases from V and 13 bases from J, with 16 bases between. Germline CDR1 and CDR2: GTSNPN and SVGIG (reference sequence).

Of note for this clonotype: At one end the junction does not follow the germline gene, possibly because of a read error. The V call is TRBV12-3 or TRBV12-4, the J call TRBJ2-1, with 8 bases identical to TRBD1. CDR3 length: 19 amino acids. Here the CDR3 reads CVSSLFTHQRGRGRGEQFF. CDR3 coding DNA: TGTGTCAGCAGTTTATTTACCCATCAACGGGGCAGGGGGCGTGGGGAGCAGTTCTTC.

A remark on this clonotype: A clone one base away is much larger, so this may be a read error. This chain links TRBV12-3 or TRBV12-4 with TRBJ2-7, with D hard to call. Trimming removed 7 bases from V and 3 bases from J, with 22 bases in between. The CDR3 runs to 16 residues. CDR3 residues: CASNFVTRSVGYEQYF. In DNA, the CDR3 is TGTGCCAGCAATTTCGTGACAAGAAGTGTTGGCTACGAGCAGTACTTC.

In its sample, this clonotype was seen many times. J is TRBJ1-4 and V is TRBV29-1, with unresolved D. Trimming pared 6 bases from V and 5 bases from J, leaving 13 bases between. Germline V gene sequence: CDR1 SQVTM, CDR2 ANQGSEA. There are 13 residues in the CDR3. CDR3 residues: CSVSEDPNEKLFF. For the CDR3, the DNA is TGCAGCGTGTCCGAGGACCCGAATGAAAAACTGTTTTTT.

Details on this clonotype: Without the conserved terminal phenylalanine or tryptophan, this CDR3 likely stems from a read error. The chain couples TRBV6-5 to TRBJ1-6; D unresolved. Germline V lookup: CDR1 MNHEY, CDR2 SVGAGI. Trimming stripped 3 bases from V and 0 bases from J, with 9 bases between. The CDR3 sequence is 16 residues long. CDR3 protein: CASSYGSGSYNSPLHY. The CDR3 DNA follows: TGTGCCAGCAGTTATGGTTCGGGCTCCTATAATTCACCCCTCCACTAT.

The genes are TRBV28 and TRBJ2-7; D unresolved. The V end was cut by 5 bases, the J end by 6 bases, with 20 bases between. The CDR3 has 15 amino acids. From germline, CDR1 is MDHEN and CDR2 SYDVKM. This CDR3 reads CASSPTDRIDSEQYF. CDR3 sequence (DNA): TGTGCCAGCAGTCCCACTGATCGGATAGATAGCGAGCAGTACTTC.

This clonotype was counted at least ten times. The V call is TRBV7-9, the J call TRBJ2-3; D is ambiguous. Germline CDR1 and CDR2: SEHNR and FQNEAQ (reference sequence). Trimming removed 5 bases at V and 6 bases at J, with 6 bases between. CDR3 length equals 11 residues. The CDR3: CASSPVDTQYF. The CDR3 DNA follows: TGTGCCAGCAGCCCGGTGGATACGCAGTATTTT.

This clonotype was found many times. The rearrangement uses TRBV6-5 and TRBJ2-1; no clear D. Germline values: CDR1 MNHEY, CDR2 SVGAGI. CDR3 length: 13 amino acids. Trimming took 2 bases from V and 5 from J, leaving 7 bases between them. CDR3 nucleotide sequence: TGTGCCAGCAGTTACAGGCCCCACAATGAGCAGTTCTTC. Protein sequence: CASSYRPHNEQFF.

Of note for this clonotype: Since a much larger clone is just one base distant, this may be a read error. This chain connects TRBV5-5 to TRBJ2-3, with D maybe TRBD1 (5 bases). Germline assignment: CDR1 SGHKS and CDR2 YYEKEE (reference sequence). The ends were cut back, 4 bases at V and 3 bases at J, with 9 bases in the middle. There are 13 residues in the CDR3. The CDR3 DNA is TGTGCCAGCAGCCCACCAGGGACAGATACGCAGTATTTT. It is translated as CASSPPGTDTQYF.

As concerns this clonotype: This sequence may be a read error, since a much larger clone differs from it by one base. The rearrangement links TRBV4-3 to TRBJ2-7; tentative D call: TRBD1 (5 bases). CDR3 length equals 14 residues. V was pared by 4 bases and J by 12 bases, with 22 bases between. Germline CDR1 LGHNA, CDR2 YSLEER. The CDR3, as DNA: TGCGCCAGCAGCCGAGATCCCGCAGGGTCCCCCCCGTACTTC. This gives the protein CASSRDPAGSPPYF.